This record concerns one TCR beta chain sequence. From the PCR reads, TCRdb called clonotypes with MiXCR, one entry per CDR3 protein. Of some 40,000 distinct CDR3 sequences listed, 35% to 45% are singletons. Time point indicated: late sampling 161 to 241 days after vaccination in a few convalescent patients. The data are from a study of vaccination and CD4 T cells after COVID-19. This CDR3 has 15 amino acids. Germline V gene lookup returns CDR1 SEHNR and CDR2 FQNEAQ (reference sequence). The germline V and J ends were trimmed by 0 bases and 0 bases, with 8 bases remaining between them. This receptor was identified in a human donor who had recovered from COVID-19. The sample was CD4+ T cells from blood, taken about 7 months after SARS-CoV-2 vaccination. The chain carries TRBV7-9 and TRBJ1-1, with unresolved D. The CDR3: CASSLALGLNTEAFF. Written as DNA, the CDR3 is TGTGCCAGCAGCTTAGCGCTTGGCTTGAACACTGAAGCTTTCTTT.